The sequence of this TCR beta chain was determined in a study of T cell responses to AZD1222 COVID-19 vaccine. Profiled with immunoSEQ multiplex PCR; TCRdb holds only in-frame clones, not every one. The data show approximately 160,000 clones, with 85% to 95% seen just once and over 0.8% held by the top ten. From germline, CDR1 is LNHDA and CDR2 SQIVND (reference sequence). Trimming shortened V by 4 bases and J by 6 bases, and 15 bases separated the two germline ends. The CDR3 totals 15 residues. Specimen: peripheral blood, collected on day 0 of AZD1222 vaccination. V gene TRBV19 combines with J gene TRBJ1-4, with D uncertain. The sequence came from an adult in good health. In nucleotides, the CDR3 is TGTGCCAGTAGTACTCAGGACTGGAGGGATGAAAAACTGTTTTTT. This codes for CASSTQDWRDEKLFF.